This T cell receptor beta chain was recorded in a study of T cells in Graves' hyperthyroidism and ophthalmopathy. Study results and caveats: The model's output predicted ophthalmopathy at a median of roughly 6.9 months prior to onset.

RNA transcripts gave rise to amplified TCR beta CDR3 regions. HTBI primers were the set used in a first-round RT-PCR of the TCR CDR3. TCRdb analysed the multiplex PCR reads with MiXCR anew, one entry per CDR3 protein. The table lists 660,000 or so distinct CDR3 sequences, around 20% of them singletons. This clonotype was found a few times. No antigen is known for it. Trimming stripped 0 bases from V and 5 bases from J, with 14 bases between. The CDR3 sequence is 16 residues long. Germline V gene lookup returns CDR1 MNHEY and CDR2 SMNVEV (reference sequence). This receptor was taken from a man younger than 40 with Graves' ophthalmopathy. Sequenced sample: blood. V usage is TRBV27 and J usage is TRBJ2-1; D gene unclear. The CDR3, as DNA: TGTGCCAGCAGTTTATCAAGGTCTCAAAGACACAATGAGCAGTTCTTC. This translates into CASSLSRSQRHNEQFF.